The 20 T cell receptor beta chains presented below share a single source sample, sequenced in a study of shared clonotypes between healthy human individuals. The assay was immunoSEQ multiplex PCR, and TCRdb's table has in-frame clones only and misses some. The table includes over 1.4 million clones, more than 95% detected once. Sequencing was performed on naive CD4+ T cells sorted from blood. Subset in this sample: CD45RA+ positively selected. These receptors were collected from a man aged 30-40 years in good health.

As to this clone: Its ends do not fully match the called genes, so a read error is possible. This specimen includes other DNA sequences encoding the same CDR3. The V gene is TRBV4-2, the J gene TRBJ1-5, with D hard to call. Germline V gene sequence: CDR1 LGHNA, CDR2 YNFKEQ. The CDR3 totals 15 residues. The DNA for the CDR3 is TGTGCCAGCAGCCAACGGACGGATAGCAATCAGCCTCAGCATTTT. This gives the protein CASSQRTDSNQPQHF.

The chain joins TRBV9 to TRBJ1-4; D might be TRBD1 (5 bases). Germline CDR1 SGDLS, CDR2 YYNGEE. CDR3 length: 15 amino acids. The V and J ends lost 0 bases and 7 bases respectively, with 13 bases between them. CDR3 residues: CASSVGGTQLEKLFF. CDR3 DNA: TGTGCCAGCAGCGTAGGTGGGACCCAGCTTGAAAAACTGTTTTTT.

This CDR3 reads CASSVKGGDTIYF. The DNA of the CDR3 is TGTGCCAGCAGCGTGAAGGGTGGGGACACCATATATTTT. The rearrangement uses TRBV9 and TRBJ1-3, with D unresolved. The CDR3 has 13 residues. Deletions cut 2 bases from V and 8 bases from J, with 11 bases between. CDR1 is SGDLS, CDR2 YYNGEE, per germline.

The V and J genes are TRBV29-1 and TRBJ2-1; TRBD2 matches 7 bases. Trimming at V came to 4 bases and at J to 5 bases, leaving 2 bases not matched to a gene. This CDR3 has 12 amino acids. CDR1 and CDR2 from the germline V gene are SQVTM and ANQGSEA. The CDR3 is CSVGLANNEQFF. DNA of the CDR3: TGCAGCGTTGGACTAGCCAACAATGAGCAGTTCTTC.

This clone was recorded only once. The chain has TRBV9 and TRBJ1-1; possible D gene TRBD1, 5 bases. The CDR3 has 16 residues. The germline V and J ends were trimmed by 2 bases and 4 bases, with 18 bases remaining between them. Germline CDR1 is SGDLS and CDR2 is YYNGEE. Here the CDR3 DNA reads TGTGCCAGCAGCGTCCCCGAGGGGTTTCGTATCACTGAAGCTTTCTTT. Translated, it gives CASSVPEGFRITEAFF.

The J gene is TRBJ2-2, the V gene TRBV5-1, with TRBD1 identical over 7 bases. V shed 0 bases, J shed 1 base, and the junction held 3 bases outside the gene matches. The CDR3 is 16 amino acids. The germline CDR1 and CDR2 sequences are SGHRS and YFSETQ. The DNA of the CDR3 is TGCGCCAGCAGCTTGGCAGGGGGACAGAACACCGGGGAGCTGTTTTTT. Its translation is CASSLAGGQNTGELFF.

Details on this clone: At one boundary the junction diverges from the germline segment, which might be a read error. The rearrangement uses TRBV14 and TRBJ2-1; 8 positions match TRBD2. Germline-derived CDR1 and CDR2 are SGHDN and FVKESK. The CDR3 has 14 amino acids. CDR3 in DNA: TGTGCCAGCAGCCAAGATCTAGGGACTAGGATTGAAGTCTTC. Residues: CASSQDLGTRIEVF.

This clone was detected once. The V and J genes are TRBV15 and TRBJ2-7; D remains ambiguous. This CDR3 region has 17 residues. Germline V CDR1 and CDR2: LNHNV, YYDKDF (reference sequence). Trimming shortened V by 0 bases and J by 1 base, and 16 bases separated the two germline ends. The CDR3 reads CATSRDLAASGSYEQYF. For the CDR3, the DNA is TGTGCCACCAGCAGAGATCTGGCGGCTAGTGGTTCCTACGAGCAGTACTTC.

V gene TRBV10-3 combines with J gene TRBJ1-1, with 9 bases lining up with TRBD1. V shed 7 bases, J shed 5 bases, and the junction held 14 bases outside the gene matches. The CDR3 runs to 16 residues. Germline assignment: CDR1 ENHRY and CDR2 SYGVKD. The CDR3 coding sequence is TGTGCCATCACCCCGGGACAGGGAGCTACAGGAACTGAAGCTTTCTTT. This sequence encodes CAITPGQGATGTEAFF.

The chain recombines TRBV5-4 with TRBJ2-1, with a tentative D call TRBD1 (5 bases). V was clipped by 3 bases and J by 5 bases, with 9 bases between them. CDR3 length: 13 residues. Germline-derived CDR1 and CDR2 are SGHNT and YYREEE (reference sequence). The CDR3 here is CASSSSRDNEQFF. CDR3 nucleotide sequence: TGTGCCAGCAGCTCCTCCAGGGACAATGAGCAGTTCTTC.

This rearrangement joins TRBV15 to TRBJ2-7; D remains ambiguous. CDR3 length: 17 amino acids. CDR1 LNHNV and CDR2 YYDKDF come from the germline V gene (reference sequence). Trimming removed 0 bases at V and 3 bases at J, with 18 bases between. The CDR3 region is CATSRDRKQLYYYEQYF. The CDR3 nucleotides read TGTGCCACCAGCAGAGATCGGAAACAACTTTATTACTACGAGCAGTACTTC. Full variable domain (remainder filled in from reference TRBV15 and TRBJ2-7): DAMVIQNPRYQVTQFGKPVTLSCSQTLNHNVMYWYQQKSSQAPKLLFHYYDKDFNNEADTPDNFQSRRPNTSFCFLDIRSPGLGDTAMYLCATSRDRKQLYYYEQYFGPGTRLTVT.

V gene TRBV19 combines with J gene TRBJ2-6; tentatively, D is TRBD1 (5 bases). The CDR3 totals 16 residues. Between the trimmed V and J ends, which lost 3 bases and 0 bases, there was a span of 9 bases. Germline loops: CDR1 LNHDA, CDR2 SQIVND (reference sequence). The CDR3 nucleotides read TGTGCCAGTAGTATCCAGGGAATCTCTGGGGCCAACGTCCTGACTTTC. Its translation: CASSIQGISGANVLTF.

This clone showed up just once. V gene TRBV21-1 combines with J gene TRBJ2-7; TRBD1, the D gene given by the table, was not confirmed from the DNA. TRBV21-1 is a pseudogene segment. CDR3 length equals 17 residues. CDR3: CASSKDAPQGPSYEQYF. CDR3 coding DNA: TGTGCCAGCAGCAAAGACGCCCCCCAGGGCCCCTCCTACGAGCAGTACTTC.

The rearrangement joins TRBV18 to TRBJ2-3; 7 bases are shared with TRBD2. Germline V lookup: CDR1 KGHSH, CDR2 LQKENI. Trimming at V came to 3 bases and at J to 2 bases, leaving 14 bases not matched to a gene. The CDR3 has 18 residues. CDR3 sequence: CASSPIRVPGGFTDTQYF. CDR3 bases: TGTGCCAGCTCACCTATCCGAGTTCCGGGAGGCTTCACAGATACGCAGTATTTT.

V is TRBV25-1 and J is TRBJ1-5; D may be TRBD1 (6 bases). The CDR3 length is 12 residues. The germline V and J ends were trimmed by 8 bases and 6 bases, with 11 bases remaining between them. From germline, CDR1 is MGHDK and CDR2 SYGVNS. CDR3 in DNA: TGTGCCAGCGGACAGTTCGGTCAGCCCCAGCATTTT. This sequence encodes CASGQFGQPQHF.

The chain recombines TRBV18 with TRBJ2-7; 7 bases line up with TRBD1. From germline, CDR1 is KGHSH and CDR2 LQKENI. CDR3 length: 16 amino acids. V gave up 4 bases and J gave up 4 bases; unmatched junction bases: 13. The CDR3 spells CASSLLPSGGQYEQYF. CDR3 sequence (DNA): TGTGCCAGCTCACTCCTACCCTCAGGGGGTCAATACGAGCAGTACTTC.

A single count supports this clone. The J gene is TRBJ2-3, the V gene TRBV12-2; the table's D call, TRBD1, was not checked against the DNA. TRBV12-2 is shown as a pseudogene. The CDR3 contains 17 residues. CDR3 region: CASRLGEGRGRTDTQYF. The CDR3 DNA follows: TGTGCAAGTCGCTTAGGAGAGGGAAGGGGGCGCACAGATACGCAGTATTTT.

The chain couples TRBV18 to TRBJ2-1; 9 bases are shared with TRBD1. CDR3 length equals 15 residues. The trim removed 3 bases at V and 7 bases at J, leaving 7 bases unmatched. Germline V gene lookup returns CDR1 KGHSH and CDR2 LQKENI. This CDR3 is CASSPRDRVLNEQFF. The CDR3 DNA is TGTGCCAGCTCACCTCGGGACAGGGTCTTAAATGAGCAGTTCTTC.

This clone was seen only once. The chain joins TRBV5-1 to TRBJ2-7, with D unresolved. Trimming took 0 bases from V and 7 from J, leaving 20 bases between them. CDR3 length: 16 amino acids. Germline V gene sequence: CDR1 SGHRS, CDR2 YFSETQ. The CDR3: CASSLGHPTVLGEQYF. The CDR3 nucleotides read TGCGCCAGCAGCTTGGGCCACCCTACGGTTCTAGGGGAGCAGTACTTC.

The V and J genes are TRBV20-1 and TRBJ2-7; D is undetermined. The CDR3 has 10 amino acids. V was pared by 4 bases and J by 5 bases, with 6 bases between. Germline CDR1 DFQATT, CDR2 SNEGSKA (reference sequence). Written as DNA, the CDR3 is TGCAGTGCTACGGTTGACGAGCAGTACTTC. The encoded protein is CSATVDEQYF.